Listed below are T cell receptor beta chains from one sample, sequenced in a study of cytomegalovirus exposure and HLA in healthy donors. Only in-frame clones appear in the TCRdb table, and some are missing; sequencing was by immunoSEQ multiplex PCR. The sample records 150,000 to 200,000 clones, almost 80% being singletons. Material: PBMCs. The receptors shown here come from a man aged 45-65 years in good health and CMV-seropositive. Each CDR3 is given with its conserved first and last residue. The D gene is left open where the match is weak. Size values are once, few and many counts, or a class for expanded clones, and some rows have none.

size,V,D,J,CDR3,DNA
.,TRBV28,.,TRBJ2-1,CASSLAGSSYNEQFF,TGTGCCAGCAGTTTGGCGGGGAGCTCCTACAATGAGCAGTTCTTC
.,TRBV19,.,TRBJ2-4,CASSIAGESGKNIQYF,TGTGCCAGTAGTATAGCCGGGGAGTCGGGCAAAAACATTCAGTACTTC
.,TRBV28,.,TRBJ2-5,CATTQGLETQYF,TGTGCCACAACTCAGGGTTTGGAGACCCAGTACTTC
.,TRBV11-2,TRBD1,TRBJ1-2,CASSWVGTAYGYTF,TGTGCCAGCAGCTGGGTAGGGACAGCCTATGGCTACACCTTC
.,TRBV10-3,TRBD1,TRBJ1-1,CAISVTGANTEAFF,TGTGCCATCAGCGTAACAGGGGCCAACACTGAAGCTTTCTTT
.,TRBV5-1,.,TRBJ1-1,CASSFKPGEYMNTEAFF,TGCGCCAGCAGCTTCAAGCCGGGGGAGTACATGAACACTGAAGCTTTCTTT
.,TRBV5-1,TRBD2,TRBJ2-2,CASSLGTTNTGELFF,TGCGCCAGCAGCCTTGGGACTACGAACACCGGGGAGCTGTTTTTT
.,TRBV6-5,TRBD1,TRBJ1-1,CASSYRDRGTAFF,TGTGCCAGCAGTTACCGGGACAGGGGAACAGCTTTCTTT
.,TRBV4-2,TRBD1,TRBJ1-2,CASSQVPGQGNYGYTF,TGTGCCAGCAGCCAAGTCCCGGGACAGGGTAACTATGGCTACACCTTC
.,TRBV7-3,.,TRBJ2-1,CASSPPGTAPGSLFF,TGTGCCAGCAGCCCACCTGGTACTGCACCCGGTAGTCTGTTCTTC
.,TRBV18,TRBD1,TRBJ1-4,CASSRRQGNDEKLFF,TGTGCCAGCTCACGAAGACAGGGGAATGATGAAAAACTGTTTTTT
.,TRBV19,TRBD1,TRBJ1-1,CASSLRWTGDTEAFF,TGTGCCAGTAGTCTACGTTGGACAGGGGACACTGAAGCTTTCTTT
.,TRBV28,.,TRBJ2-5,CASINRPPETQYF,TGTGCCAGCATAAACAGGCCGCCCGAGACCCAGTACTTC
.,TRBV6-6,TRBD1,TRBJ1-4,CASRARGTGKEKLFF,TGTGCCAGCAGGGCCCGAGGGACAGGGAAGGAAAAACTGTTTTTT
.,TRBV19,.,TRBJ1-2,CASSIQGTAGYTF,TGTGCCAGTAGTATACAGGGTACGGCTGGCTACACCTTC
.,TRBV18,.,TRBJ1-1,CASSPPRTKTVNTEAFF,TGTGCCAGCTCACCACCGCGAACCAAAACAGTGAACACTGAAGCTTTCTTT
.,TRBV13,TRBD2,TRBJ2-5,CASSLALAGEETQYF,TGTGCCAGCAGCTTAGCGCTAGCGGGTGAAGAGACCCAGTACTTC
.,TRBV14,.,TRBJ1-1,CASSQGEGERAFF,TGTGCCAGCAGCCAAGGGGAGGGGGAGCGGGCTTTCTTT
.,TRBV6-1,TRBD1,TRBJ1-1,CASSATGGDTEAFF,TGTGCCAGCAGTGCGACAGGGGGGGACACTGAAGCTTTCTTT
.,TRBV28,.,TRBJ1-5,CATSEPQHF,TGTGCCACCTCGGAGCCCCAGCATTTT
.,TRBV6-4,.,TRBJ1-1,CASSSKGDTEAFF,TGTGCCAGCAGTTCGAAGGGGGACACTGAAGCTTTCTTT
.,TRBV7-2,.,TRBJ1-6,CASSLVPEQGSPLHF,TGTGCCAGCAGCTTAGTCCCAGAACAGGGCTCACCCCTCCACTTT
.,TRBV21-1,.,TRBJ2-7,CASSKIGTGAYEQYF,TGTGCCAGCAGCAAAATCGGAACAGGAGCCTACGAGCAGTACTTC
.,TRBV29-1,.,TRBJ2-1,CSVEGQSSYNEQFF,TGCAGCGTGGAGGGACAGAGCTCCTACAATGAGCAGTTCTTC
.,TRBV14,.,TRBJ1-1,CASSLPGGTEAFF,TGTGCCAGCAGCCTTCCGGGGGGCACTGAAGCTTTCTTT
.,TRBV4-1,TRBD2,TRBJ2-3,CASSQRGRSTDTQYF,TGCGCCAGCAGCCAGCGGGGGAGATCCACAGATACGCAGTATTTT
.,TRBV5-1,.,TRBJ2-5,CASSFRGGQETQYF,TGCGCCAGCAGCTTTAGGGGTGGGCAAGAGACCCAGTACTTC
few,TRBV19,TRBD1,TRBJ1-6,CASRPDRVSPLHF,TGTGCCAGTAGACCGGACAGGGTTTCACCCCTCCACTTT
.,TRBV7-2,TRBD1,TRBJ1-2,CASSARTGGMEGYTF,TGTGCCAGCAGCGCCCGGACAGGGGGCATGGAAGGCTACACCTTC
.,TRBV28,TRBD2,TRBJ2-5,CASGSGGVQETQYF,TGTGCCAGCGGTAGCGGGGGAGTACAAGAGACCCAGTACTTC
once,TRBV9,TRBD2,TRBJ2-1,CASSSAGGTYNEQFF,TGTGCCAGCAGCTCAGCGGGGGGCACCTACAATGAGCAGTTCTTC
few,TRBV2,.,TRBJ1-2,CASSVLPGDYGYTF,TGTGCCAGCAGTGTTCTCCCAGGGGACTATGGCTACACCTTC
.,TRBV19,TRBD1,TRBJ1-1,CASSPDPGTGAFF,TGTGCCAGTAGTCCAGACCCCGGGACAGGGGCTTTCTTT
.,TRBV25-1,.,TRBJ2-6,CASRSSGANVLTF,TGTGCCAGCAGGAGTTCTGGGGCCAACGTCCTGACTTTC
.,TRBV7-2,.,TRBJ2-7,CASSPSSYEQYF,TGTGCCAGCAGCCCCTCCTCCTACGAGCAGTACTTC
.,TRBV6-1,TRBD1,TRBJ2-5,CASRWDRETQYF,TGTGCCAGCAGATGGGACAGGGAGACCCAGTACTTC
.,TRBV11-3,TRBD1,TRBJ2-1,CASSARQGPGIEQFF,TGTGCCAGCAGCGCCAGACAGGGTCCGGGGATTGAGCAGTTCTTC
.,TRBV10-2,.,TRBJ1-2,CASSREPYYGYTF,TGCGCCAGCAGTAGAGAACCGTACTATGGCTACACCTTC
once,TRBV28,TRBD2,TRBJ2-1,CASSLAGGHNEQFF,TGTGCCAGCAGTTTGGCGGGGGGGCACAATGAGCAGTTCTTC
.,TRBV23-1,.,TRBJ2-4,CASPWGGLGWNIQYF,TGCGCCAGTCCTTGGGGGGGGCTGGGGTGGAACATTCAGTACTTC
.,TRBV7-9,.,TRBJ2-1,CASSFRDTYNEQFF,TGTGCCAGCAGCTTCCGGGACACCTACAATGAGCAGTTCTTC
.,TRBV2,TRBD2,TRBJ2-2,CASEASGGSNTGELFF,TGTGCCAGCGAGGCTAGCGGGGGGTCGAACACCGGGGAGCTGTTTTTT
.,TRBV29-1,.,TRBJ1-2,CSVQVRSRGYGYTF,TGCAGCGTTCAAGTTCGGTCCCGGGGCTATGGCTACACCTTC